A single sample gave rise to the 12 T cell receptor beta chains below, sequenced in a study of blood T cell repertoires in COVID-19. Clones were sequenced by immunoSEQ multiplex PCR, and TCRdb holds only the in-frame ones, with some missing. Counted here are about 350,000 clones, about 90% occurring once; the ten biggest clones make up 2.5% to 3%. The sequenced sample consisted of PBMCs or T cells enriched from blood (not recorded which). These TCRs come from a woman aged 25 to 39 who had recovered from COVID-19.

The chain uses TRBV19 and TRBJ2-7; D possibly corresponds to TRBD1 (6 bases). Trimming took 0 bases from V and 0 from J, leaving 15 bases between them. Per germline, CDR1 LNHDA and CDR2 SQIVND (reference sequence). The length of the CDR3 is 17 residues. The CDR3 region has the DNA TGTGCCAGTAGTATAGACCCGCGAGGACAGTACTCCTACGAGCAGTACTTC. It codes for CASSIDPRGQYSYEQYF.

This rearrangement joins TRBV5-8 to TRBJ2-1; tentative D call: TRBD2 (5 bases). CDR1 and CDR2 (germline): SGHTS, YDEGEE. The germline V and J ends were trimmed by 2 bases and 6 bases, with 9 bases remaining between them. The CDR3 sequence is 13 residues long. The CDR3 region is CASSFRTGNEQFF. DNA of the CDR3: TGTGCCAGCAGCTTTCGGACTGGCAATGAGCAGTTCTTC.

This chain uses TRBV29-1 with TRBJ2-7; 10 bases agree with TRBD2. Per the germline V gene, CDR1 is SQVTM and CDR2 is ANQGSEA. This CDR3 region has 13 residues. V shed 6 bases and J 3 bases; nucleotides not matched to a gene: 5. CDR3 coding DNA: TGCAGCGTCGGGACTAGCGATGGCTACGAGCAGTACTTC. Its translation: CSVGTSDGYEQYF.

In DNA form, the CDR3 reads TGTGCCAGCAGCCCCCTGACTAGCGGGGGGGAGAGGGCCGGGGAGCTGTTTTTT. Residues: CASSPLTSGGERAGELFF. The rearrangement links TRBV7-9 to TRBJ2-2; 14 bases fit TRBD2. Germline V lookup: CDR1 SEHNR, CDR2 FQNEAQ (reference sequence). The CDR3 length is 18 residues. V was clipped by 5 bases and J by 6 bases; unmatched bases: 11.

The V gene is TRBV18, the J gene TRBJ2-5; perhaps TRBD1 as D (5 bases). The V gene lost 8 bases and the J gene lost 2 bases, with 12 bases spanning the gap. Germline assignment: CDR1 KGHSH and CDR2 LQKENI. The CDR3 is 13 amino acids. The CDR3 reads CASRVAGQETQYF. CDR3 coding DNA: TGTGCCAGCCGCGTGGCAGGGCAAGAGACCCAGTACTTC.

The chain links TRBV11-2 to TRBJ1-5; 9 bases are shared with TRBD1. Per germline, CDR1 SGHAT and CDR2 FQNNGV. The V and J ends lost 0 bases and 5 bases, in that order; junction bases with no gene match: 5. The CDR3 is 16 residues long. The CDR3 region has the DNA TGTGCCAGCAGCTTAGATGGGGACAGGGCTTATCAGCCCCAGCATTTT. It codes for CASSLDGDRAYQPQHF.

The chain combines TRBV3-1 (or the pseudogene TRBV3-2) with TRBJ2-1, with 10 positions matching TRBD2. Germline V gives CDR1 LGHDT, CDR2 YNNKEL (reference sequence). The length of the CDR3 is 16 residues. J was trimmed by 6 bases and V by 3 bases; bases with no gene match: 8. Written as DNA, the CDR3 is TGTGCCAGCAGCCAGACCTATAGCGGGGGGCTCAATGAGCAGTTCTTC. The encoded protein is CASSQTYSGGLNEQFF.

V gene TRBV4-2 combines with J gene TRBJ1-2; D not resolved. In germline, CDR1 is LGHNA, CDR2 YNFKEQ. The ends were cut back, 0 bases at V and 2 bases at J, with 4 bases in the middle. This CDR3 region has 13 residues. For the CDR3, the DNA is TGTGCCAGCAGCCAAGATCGGAACTATGGCTACACCTTC. Translating it yields CASSQDRNYGYTF.

The chain combines TRBV7-8 with TRBJ2-2; TRBD2 matches 8 bases. CDR1 is SGHVS and CDR2 is FQNEAQ in the germline V gene. Unmatched junction bases numbered 6, after V lost 1 base and J lost 5 bases. The CDR3 covers 16 residues. CDR3 in DNA: TGTGCCAGCAGCTTAGTCGGGGTAGCGGGGACCGGGGAGCTGTTTTTT. Translation: CASSLVGVAGTGELFF.

V and J are TRBV19 and TRBJ1-1; unclear D gene. This CDR3 contains 12 residues. Trimming stripped 7 bases from V and 1 base from J, with 7 bases between. Germline assignment: CDR1 LNHDA and CDR2 SQIVND (reference sequence). The CDR3 nucleotides are TGTGCCAGTAAGTGGCAGAACACTGAAGCTTTCTTT. Translation gives CASKWQNTEAFF.

To note about this clone: Other DNA sequences in the same sample also yield this CDR3. This chain links TRBV14 with TRBJ1-2; D is perhaps TRBD1 (5 bases). The V and J ends lost 1 base and 2 bases respectively, with 5 bases between them. The CDR3 is made up of 13 amino acids. The germline V gene has CDR1 SGHDN and CDR2 FVKESK. This chain's CDR3 is CASSQGQNYGYTF. Written as DNA, the CDR3 is TGTGCCAGCAGCCAAGGACAGAACTATGGCTACACCTTC.

The chain is built from TRBV7-9 and TRBJ2-1; 7 nucleotides agree with TRBD1. Germline-derived CDR1 and CDR2 are SEHNR and FQNEAQ (reference sequence). V dropped 1 base and J dropped 9; count of bases not matched to a gene: 3. The length of the CDR3 is 13 residues. CDR3 loop: CASSLEGGFEQFF. The CDR3 region has the DNA TGTGCCAGCAGCTTAGAAGGGGGCTTTGAGCAGTTCTTC. Based on the CDR3 plus reference TRBV7-9 and TRBJ2-1, the full variable domain is DTGVSQNPRHKITKRGQNVTFRCDPISEHNRLYWYRQTLGQGPEFLTYFQNEAQLEKSRLLSDRFSAERPKGSFSTLEIQRTEQGDSAMYLCASSLEGGFEQFFGPGTRLTVL.